This section outlines one T cell receptor beta chain sequence together with its context. Its specificity is not known. cDNA libraries for TRB were generated by 5' RACE incorporating UMI labels. TCRdb derives one entry per CDR3 protein from the 5' RACE reads, leaving out DNA. The sample spans under 150,000 distinct CDR3 sequences; the ten largest clones claim roughly 0.62%. This specimen comes from a study of CXCR3-negative and CXCR3-positive naive CD8 T cells. Whole-study results and caveats: TRB CDR3 properties indicated TCR strength, while surface CD5 was similar across naive subsets. CXCR3-positive naive cells had more hydrophobic TRB CDR3s than CXCR3-negative naive cells. Memory CD8+ T cell repertoires were far less diverse than both naive subsets.

Triplicates of 250,000 to 350,000 cells were sorted from each CD8+ T cell subset. The clonotype originates from a human donor in good health. Some clones in this sample may be carry-over from other donors' samples. Material for sequencing was naive CXCR3+ CD8+ T cells from blood. Subset: CD45RO-CCR7+CD27+CD95- naive CD8+ T cells expressing CXCR3 (TNR3+).

The CDR3: CASSLEERPEYEQYF. This chain connects TRBV7-9 to TRBJ2-7. In germline, CDR1 is SEHNR, CDR2 FQNEAQ (reference sequence). The CDR3 covers 15 residues.